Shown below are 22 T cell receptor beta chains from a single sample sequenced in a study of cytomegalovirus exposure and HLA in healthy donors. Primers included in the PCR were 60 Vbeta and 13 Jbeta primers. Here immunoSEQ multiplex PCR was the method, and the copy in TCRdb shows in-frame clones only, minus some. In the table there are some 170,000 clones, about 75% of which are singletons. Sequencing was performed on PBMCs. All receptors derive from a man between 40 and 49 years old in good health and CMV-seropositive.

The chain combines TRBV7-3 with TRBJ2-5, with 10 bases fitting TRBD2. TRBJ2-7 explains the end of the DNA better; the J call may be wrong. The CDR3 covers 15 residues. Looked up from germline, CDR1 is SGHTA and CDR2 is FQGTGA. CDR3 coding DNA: TGTGCCAGCAGCAAAAGGGGACTAGCGCCCCACGAGCAGTACTTC. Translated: CASSKRGLAPHEQYF.

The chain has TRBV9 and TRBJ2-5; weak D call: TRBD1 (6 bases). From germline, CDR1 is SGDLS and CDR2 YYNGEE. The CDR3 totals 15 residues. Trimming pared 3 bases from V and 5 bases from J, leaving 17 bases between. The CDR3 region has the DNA TGTGCCAGCAGCGGGGGACAAGGGGGACGTGAGACCCAGTACTTC. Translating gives CASSGGQGGRETQYF.

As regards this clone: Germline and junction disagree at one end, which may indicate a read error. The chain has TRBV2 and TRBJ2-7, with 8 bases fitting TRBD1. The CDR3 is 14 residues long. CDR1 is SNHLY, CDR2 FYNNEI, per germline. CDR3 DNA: TGTGCCAGCAGTGACGACAGGGGCTCCCACGAGCAGTACTTC. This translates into CASSDDRGSHEQYF.

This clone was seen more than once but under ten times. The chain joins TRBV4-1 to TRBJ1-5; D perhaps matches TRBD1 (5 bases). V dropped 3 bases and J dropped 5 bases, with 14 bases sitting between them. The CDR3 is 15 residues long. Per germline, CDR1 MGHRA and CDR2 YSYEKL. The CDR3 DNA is TGCGCCAGCAGCCAGCTACAGGTACTGGATCAGCCCCAGCATTTT. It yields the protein CASSQLQVLDQPQHF.

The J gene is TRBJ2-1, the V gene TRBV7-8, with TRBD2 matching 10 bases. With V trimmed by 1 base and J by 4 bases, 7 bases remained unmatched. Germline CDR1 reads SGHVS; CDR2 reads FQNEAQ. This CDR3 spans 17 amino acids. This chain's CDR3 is CASSLVPRTSGYNEQFF. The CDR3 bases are TGTGCCAGCAGCTTAGTTCCCCGGACTAGCGGATACAATGAGCAGTTCTTC.

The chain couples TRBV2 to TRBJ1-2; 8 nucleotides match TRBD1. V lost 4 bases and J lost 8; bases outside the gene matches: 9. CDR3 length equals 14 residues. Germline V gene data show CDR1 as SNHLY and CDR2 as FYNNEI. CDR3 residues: CASSVRQGARGYTF. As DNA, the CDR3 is TGTGCCAGCAGTGTTCGTCAGGGGGCACGCGGCTACACCTTC.

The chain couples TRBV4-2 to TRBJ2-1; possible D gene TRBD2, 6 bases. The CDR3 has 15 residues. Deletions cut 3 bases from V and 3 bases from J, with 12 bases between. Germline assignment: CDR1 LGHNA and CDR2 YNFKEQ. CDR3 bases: TGTGCCAGCAGCCAGGAGGGGAATCTCTACAATGAGCAGTTCTTC. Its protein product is CASSQEGNLYNEQFF.

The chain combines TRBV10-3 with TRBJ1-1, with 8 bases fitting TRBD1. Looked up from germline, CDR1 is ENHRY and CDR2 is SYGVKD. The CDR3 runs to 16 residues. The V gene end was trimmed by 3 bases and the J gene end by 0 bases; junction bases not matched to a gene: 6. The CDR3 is CAISEGRGQVNTEAFF. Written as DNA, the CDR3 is TGTGCCATCAGTGAAGGGAGGGGACAGGTGAACACTGAAGCTTTCTTT.

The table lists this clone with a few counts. The CDR3: CASSLGGFNTEAFF. The CDR3 DNA reads TGTGCCAGCAGCTTGGGGGGCTTTAACACTGAAGCTTTCTTT. The chain links TRBV5-5 to TRBJ1-1; tentative D call: TRBD1 (5 bases). Trimming took 0 bases from V and 2 from J, leaving 8 bases between them. CDR3 size: 14 residues. The germline V gene has CDR1 SGHKS and CDR2 YYEKEE (reference sequence).

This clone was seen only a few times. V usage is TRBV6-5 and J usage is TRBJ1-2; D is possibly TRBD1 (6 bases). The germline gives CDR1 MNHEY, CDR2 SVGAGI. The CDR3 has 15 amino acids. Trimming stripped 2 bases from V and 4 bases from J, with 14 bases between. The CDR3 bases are TGTGCCAGCAGTTACACAGGGTTGCCAATCTATGGCTACACCTTC. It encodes CASSYTGLPIYGYTF.

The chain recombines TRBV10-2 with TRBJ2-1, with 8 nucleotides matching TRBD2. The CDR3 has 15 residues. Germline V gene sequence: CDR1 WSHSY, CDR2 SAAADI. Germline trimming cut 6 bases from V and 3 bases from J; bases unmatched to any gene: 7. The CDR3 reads CASSGGLAIYNEQFF. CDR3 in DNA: TGCGCCAGCAGCGGCGGACTAGCTATCTACAATGAGCAGTTCTTC.

The DNA of the CDR3 is TGCAGCGCCTCGGAGGGACAGGACTCCGGGGAGCAGTACTTC. Its protein is CSASEGQDSGEQYF. The rearrangement uses TRBV29-1 and TRBJ2-7; 8 positions match TRBD1. V shed 7 bases and J 7 bases; nucleotides not matched to a gene: 15. This CDR3 is 14 amino acids long. Germline V gene data show CDR1 as SQVTM and CDR2 as ANQGSEA.

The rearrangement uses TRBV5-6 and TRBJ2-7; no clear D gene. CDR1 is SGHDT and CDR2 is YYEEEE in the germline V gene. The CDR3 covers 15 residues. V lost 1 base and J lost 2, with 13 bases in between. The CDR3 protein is CASSLLNSGPYEQYF. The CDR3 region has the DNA TGTGCCAGCAGCTTGTTAAACTCAGGCCCCTACGAGCAGTACTTC.

The CDR3 region has the DNA TGTGCCAGCAGCTTAGCGCGGGACCCATCCGTCTACGAGCAGTACTTC. This sequence encodes CASSLARDPSVYEQYF. The rearrangement uses TRBV7-8 and TRBJ2-7; TRBD2 is a possible D gene (6 bases). Germline values: CDR1 SGHVS, CDR2 FQNEAQ. The CDR3 totals 16 residues. The germline V and J ends were trimmed by 0 bases and 3 bases, with 15 bases remaining between them.

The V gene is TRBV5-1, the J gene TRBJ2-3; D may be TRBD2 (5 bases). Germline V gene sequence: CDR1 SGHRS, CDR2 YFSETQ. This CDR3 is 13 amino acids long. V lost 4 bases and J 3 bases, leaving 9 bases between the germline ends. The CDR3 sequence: CASSRTSTDTQYF. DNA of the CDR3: TGCGCCAGCAGCCGGACTTCTACAGATACGCAGTATTTT.

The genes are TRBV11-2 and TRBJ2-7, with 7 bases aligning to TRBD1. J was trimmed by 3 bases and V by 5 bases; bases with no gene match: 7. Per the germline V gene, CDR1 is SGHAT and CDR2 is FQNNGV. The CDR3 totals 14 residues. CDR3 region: CASSPPTGIYEQYF. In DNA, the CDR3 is TGTGCCAGCAGCCCCCCGACAGGGATCTACGAGCAGTACTTC.

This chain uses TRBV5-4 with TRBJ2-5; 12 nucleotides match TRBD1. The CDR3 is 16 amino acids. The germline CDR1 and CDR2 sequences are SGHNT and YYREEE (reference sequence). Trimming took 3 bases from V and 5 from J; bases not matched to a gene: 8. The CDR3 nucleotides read TGTGCCAGCAGCTCCTGGGACAGGGGGCGTCGGGAGACCCAGTACTTC. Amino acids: CASSSWDRGRRETQYF.

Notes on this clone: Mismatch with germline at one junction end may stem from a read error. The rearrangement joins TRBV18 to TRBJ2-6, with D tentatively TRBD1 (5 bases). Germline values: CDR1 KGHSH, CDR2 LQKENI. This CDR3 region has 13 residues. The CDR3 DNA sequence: TGTGCCAGCTCACCATCTGGGGCCAACGGCCTGACTTTC. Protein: CASSPSGANGLTF.

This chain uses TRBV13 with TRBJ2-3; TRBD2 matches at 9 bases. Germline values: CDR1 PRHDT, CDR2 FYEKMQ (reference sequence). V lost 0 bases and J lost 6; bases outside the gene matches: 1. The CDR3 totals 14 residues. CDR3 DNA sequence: TGTGCCAGCAGCTTAGGTAGCGGGAGCGATACGCAGTATTTT. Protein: CASSLGSGSDTQYF.

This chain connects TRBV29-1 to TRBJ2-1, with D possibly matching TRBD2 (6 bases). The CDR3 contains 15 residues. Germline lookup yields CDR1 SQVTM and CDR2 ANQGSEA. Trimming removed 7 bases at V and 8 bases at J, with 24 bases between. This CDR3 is CSAVLAIRQFDEQFF. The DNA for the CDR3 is TGCAGCGCAGTCCTAGCGATTCGTCAGTTCGATGAGCAGTTCTTC.

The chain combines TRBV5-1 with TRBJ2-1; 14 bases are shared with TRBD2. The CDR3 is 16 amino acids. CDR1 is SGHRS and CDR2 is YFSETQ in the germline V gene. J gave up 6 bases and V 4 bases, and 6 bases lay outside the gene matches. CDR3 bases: TGCGCCAGCAGCCAGCCGGGACTAGCGGGAGTCAATGAGCAGTTCTTC. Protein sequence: CASSQPGLAGVNEQFF.

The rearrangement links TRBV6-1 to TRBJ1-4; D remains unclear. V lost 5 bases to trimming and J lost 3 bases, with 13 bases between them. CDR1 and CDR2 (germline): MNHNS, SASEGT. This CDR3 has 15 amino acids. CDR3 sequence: CASSSGVHPNEKLFF. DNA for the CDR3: TGTGCCAGCAGTTCAGGCGTACACCCTAATGAAAAACTGTTTTTT.